A selection of T cell receptor beta chains follows, all from one sample in a study of blood T cell repertoires in COVID-19. Measured with immunoSEQ multiplex PCR; TCRdb has only the in-frame clones, and not every one. The table has about 200,000 clones, roughly 80% seen once. What was sequenced was peripheral blood. Receptor source: a woman of 80 years or more with acute or convalescent COVID-19. The CDR3 runs from the conserved cysteine through the conserved F or W. Each record gives: V gene, D gene, J gene, clone size, CDR3 protein, CDR3 DNA. D genes are given only for firm matches. Clone size is shown for a subset of rows, as once, few, many or a class of expanded clone.

TRBV29-1,NA,TRBJ1-4,NA,CSVGPGTNEKLFF,TGCAGCGTTGGCCCAGGGACTAATGAAAAACTGTTTTTT
TRBV6-2/TRBV6-3,TRBD1,TRBJ1-1,NA,CASSAKAGTALPQGAFF,TGTGCCAGCAGTGCGAAAGCCGGGACAGCCCTCCCCCAGGGAGCTTTCTTT
TRBV5-1,NA,TRBJ1-2,NA,CASSLMQGNYGYTF,TGCGCCAGCAGCTTGATGCAGGGTAACTATGGCTACACCTTC
TRBV19,NA,TRBJ1-6,few,CASSSGLLNSPLHF,TGTGCCAGTAGTTCGGGACTCCTTAATTCACCCCTCCACTTT
TRBV9,TRBD2,TRBJ2-3,NA,CASSAGTSGSSGTDTQYF,TGTGCCAGCAGCGCAGGGACTAGCGGTTCTTCAGGCACAGATACGCAGTATTTT
TRBV2,NA,TRBJ1-5,NA,CASSEHSRNQPQHF,TGTGCCAGCAGTGAACACAGCCGAAATCAGCCCCAGCATTTT
TRBV7-6,NA,TRBJ1-1,NA,CASSFGQLNTEAFF,TGTGCCAGCAGCTTCGGACAGCTAAACACTGAAGCTTTCTTT
TRBV29-1,NA,TRBJ1-1,NA,CSGLEGEAFF,TGCAGCGGTCTGGAGGGTGAAGCTTTCTTT
TRBV18,TRBD1,TRBJ1-1,NA,CASRQGLRTEAFF,TGTGCCAGTCGACAGGGGTTGAGGACTGAAGCTTTCTTT
TRBV7-2,TRBD1,TRBJ2-1,NA,CASSFTGQGGEQFF,TGTGCCAGCAGCTTTACGGGACAGGGTGGCGAGCAGTTCTTC
TRBV18,NA,TRBJ2-5,NA,CASSPFARGETQYF,TGTGCCAGCTCACCTTTTGCTAGGGGTGAGACCCAGTACTTC
TRBV30,NA,TRBJ2-2,NA,CAWKGAVNTGELFF,TGTGCCTGGAAAGGGGCAGTGAACACCGGGGAGCTGTTTTTT
TRBV7-9,NA,TRBJ1-1,NA,CASSFWTANTEAFF,TGTGCCAGCAGCTTCTGGACAGCGAACACTGAAGCTTTCTTT
TRBV7-2,NA,TRBJ1-6,NA,CASSLGSNSPLHF,TGTGCCAGCAGCTTGGGCAGTAATTCACCCCTCCACTTT
TRBV15,NA,TRBJ2-5,NA,CATSREEWQETQYF,TGTGCCACCAGCAGAGAAGAGTGGCAAGAGACCCAGTACTTC
TRBV19,TRBD1,TRBJ2-6,NA,CASSNRGTGGPGANVLTF,TGTGCCAGTAGTAACCGAGGGACAGGGGGCCCGGGGGCCAACGTCCTGACTTTC
TRBV19,TRBD1,TRBJ2-5,once,CASSTGGQGGQETQYF,TGTGCCAGTAGTACGGGGGGACAGGGCGGCCAAGAGACCCAGTACTTC
TRBV5-1,NA,TRBJ1-1,NA,CASSLGGLDGKNTEAFF,TGCGCCAGCAGCTTGGGGGGGCTCGATGGGAAGAACACTGAAGCTTTCTTT
TRBV9,TRBD1,TRBJ1-1,NA,CASSVGQGDSEAFF,TGTGCCAGCAGCGTCGGTCAGGGGGACTCCGAAGCTTTCTTT
TRBV12-3/TRBV12-4,NA,TRBJ1-1,NA,CASSRGQNTEAFF,TGTGCCAGCAGCCGGGGTCAGAACACTGAAGCTTTCTTT
TRBV14,NA,TRBJ2-1,NA,CASSQDSGKIYNEQFF,TGTGCCAGCAGCCAGGACAGCGGGAAAATCTACAATGAGCAGTTCTTC
TRBV5-4,TRBD2,TRBJ2-1,NA,CASSLAGTRSSYNEQFF,TGTGCCAGCAGCTTGGCCGGGACTAGGAGCTCCTACAATGAGCAGTTCTTC
TRBV5-1,TRBD2,TRBJ2-1,NA,CASAPLLAGEGNEQFF,TGCGCCAGCGCCCCTCTACTAGCGGGGGAAGGCAATGAGCAGTTCTTC
TRBV10-3,NA,TRBJ2-1,NA,CAISESTQTNNEQFF,TGTGCCATCAGTGAGTCGACTCAGACTAACAATGAGCAGTTCTTC
TRBV19,TRBD1,TRBJ1-5,NA,CASSLRTGGNQPQHF,TGTGCCAGTAGTCTCAGGACAGGGGGCAATCAGCCCCAGCATTTT
TRBV5-1,NA,TRBJ1-1,NA,CASSLDVKTLEAFF,TGCGCCAGCAGCTTGGATGTCAAAACGCTAGAAGCTTTCTTT
TRBV7-2,TRBD2,TRBJ2-1,NA,CASSLSGITNNEQFF,TGTGCCAGCAGCCTCAGCGGGATCACGAATAATGAGCAGTTCTTC
TRBV7-2,NA,TRBJ2-5,NA,CASSLGLEVETQYF,TGTGCCAGCAGCTTAGGTCTAGAGGTAGAGACCCAGTACTTC
TRBV11-3,TRBD1,TRBJ2-3,NA,CASSLGQGGTDTQYF,TGTGCCAGCAGCCTAGGACAGGGGGGCACAGATACGCAGTATTTT
TRBV5-1,TRBD2,TRBJ2-5,NA,CASSWPTSGSIQGTQYF,TGCGCCAGCAGCTGGCCGACTAGCGGGAGCATCCAGGGGACCCAGTACTTC
TRBV19,NA,TRBJ1-1,NA,CASSLEAEAFF,TGTGCCAGTAGTTTGGAGGCTGAAGCTTTCTTT
TRBV29-1,NA,TRBJ1-1,NA,CSVVRQPNTEAFF,TGCAGCGTTGTGAGGCAGCCTAACACTGAAGCTTTCTTT
TRBV6-5,NA,TRBJ2-4,NA,CASYESRRKNIQYF,TGTGCCAGCTATGAGTCGCGGAGGAAAAACATTCAGTACTTC
TRBV11-3,NA,TRBJ1-2,NA,CASSLGLLRGEDGYTF,TGTGCCAGCAGCTTAGGCCTCTTGCGGGGTGAGGACGGCTACACCTTC
TRBV7-9,NA,TRBJ1-2,once,CASSVQGGGYTF,TGTGCCAGCAGCGTGCAGGGCGGTGGCTACACCTTC
TRBV6-2/TRBV6-3,TRBD2,TRBJ2-3,NA,CASSRGGAADTQYF,TGTGCCAGCAGTCGCGGGGGGGCGGCAGATACGCAGTATTTT
TRBV11-2,NA,TRBJ2-6,NA,CASSSQGTGANVLTF,TGTGCCAGCAGCTCACAGGGAACTGGGGCCAACGTCCTGACTTTC
TRBV6-2/TRBV6-3,TRBD1,TRBJ1-1,few,CASSLLDRALSEAFF,TGTGCCAGCAGCCTACTCGACAGGGCTCTATCTGAAGCTTTCTTT
TRBV6-1,NA,TRBJ1-2,NA,CASSEALALLANYGYTF,TGTGCCAGCAGTGAAGCGTTAGCCCTGCTGGCTAACTATGGCTACACCTTC
TRBV15,TRBD1,TRBJ2-3,NA,CATSRARDRRGDTQYF,TGTGCCACCAGCAGAGCTAGGGACAGGAGGGGAGATACGCAGTATTTT
TRBV5-1,TRBD1,TRBJ1-2,NA,CASSQLQGANYGYTF,TGCGCCAGCAGCCAATTACAGGGGGCCAACTATGGCTACACCTTC
TRBV13,NA,TRBJ2-1,NA,CASSRSGSSNNEQFF,TGTGCCAGCAGCCGATCCGGGTCTTCAAACAATGAGCAGTTCTTC
TRBV30,TRBD1,TRBJ1-5,NA,CASGTEDQPQHF,TGTGCCTCCGGGACAGAGGATCAGCCCCAGCATTTT
TRBV19,TRBD1,TRBJ1-1,NA,CATRTGQTRNTEAFF,TGTGCCACCAGGACAGGGCAGACAAGAAACACTGAAGCTTTCTTT
TRBV7-7,TRBD1,TRBJ2-7,NA,CASSLRAGGAYEQYF,TGTGCTAGCAGTCTAAGGGCAGGGGGTGCCTACGAGCAGTACTTC
TRBV5-1,NA,TRBJ2-2,NA,CASREGTVNTGELFF,TGCGCCAGCAGGGAGGGGACGGTGAACACCGGGGAGCTGTTTTTT
TRBV6-5,NA,TRBJ2-7,NA,CASRYGASYEQYF,TGTGCCAGCAGATACGGGGCCTCCTACGAGCAGTACTTC
TRBV27,NA,TRBJ1-2,NA,CASSSLGRKGGYTF,TGTGCCAGCAGTTCGTTAGGGAGGAAGGGCGGCTACACCTTC
TRBV18,TRBD1,TRBJ1-2,NA,CASSATTDRGTYYGYTF,TGTGCCAGCTCAGCGACGACGGACAGGGGGACTTACTATGGCTACACCTTC
TRBV27,TRBD2,TRBJ2-7,NA,CASSLGVGLAGGEQYF,TGTGCCAGCAGTTTAGGGGTCGGGCTAGCGGGAGGCGAGCAGTACTTC
TRBV25-1,TRBD1,TRBJ2-7,NA,CASSGDRYYEQYF,TGTGCCAGCAGTGGGGACAGGTACTACGAGCAGTACTTC
TRBV11-3,TRBD1,TRBJ1-1,once,CASSLDGRRGPENTEAFF,TGTGCCAGCAGCTTAGATGGGCGGAGGGGGCCGGAGAACACTGAAGCTTTCTTT
TRBV9,TRBD2,TRBJ2-3,NA,CASSGSGGGATDTQYF,TGTGCCAGCAGTGGCTCTGGCGGGGGGGCCACAGATACGCAGTATTTT
TRBV7-8,TRBD1,TRBJ1-1,few,CASNRQGGGTEAFF,TGTGCCAGCAACAGACAGGGAGGAGGCACTGAAGCTTTCTTT
TRBV28,NA,TRBJ1-5,NA,CASSLLRQLSNQPQHF,TGTGCCAGCAGTTTGTTAAGACAGCTTAGCAATCAGCCCCAGCATTTT
TRBV19,TRBD1,TRBJ1-5,many,CASRRDRVQNQPQHF,TGTGCCAGTAGGAGGGACAGGGTTCAAAATCAGCCCCAGCATTTT
TRBV5-1,TRBD1,TRBJ1-2,NA,CASSPRDRIGYTF,TGCGCCAGCAGCCCCCGGGACAGGATCGGCTACACCTTC
TRBV6-6,NA,TRBJ2-3,NA,CASSPRGLDPDTQYF,TGTGCCAGCAGCCCTAGGGGCCTCGACCCAGATACGCAGTATTTT
TRBV2,NA,TRBJ1-3,NA,CASSKDSSSGNTIYF,TGTGCCAGCAGCAAGGACAGCAGCTCTGGAAACACCATATATTTT